The rows below give T cell receptor beta chains drawn from one sample of a study of blood T cell repertoires in COVID-19. Generated by immunoSEQ multiplex PCR, the TCRdb table keeps only in-frame clones and is missing some. The data hold under 200,000 clones, with over 80% observed a single time. Specimen: peripheral blood. All receptors derive from a woman older than 75 with active or convalescent COVID-19. Each CDR3 is given with its conserved first and last residue. The order of the fields is V gene, clone size, J gene, D gene, CDR3 DNA, CDR3 protein. D genes are given only for firm matches. The listing skips clone size in some rows; elsewhere it reads once, few, many or a size class.

>TRBV7-2|NA|TRBJ1-6|TRBD1
TGTGCCAGCAGCTCAGCCGGGACAGGACGACCCAGCTCCTATAATTCACCCCTCCACTTT
CASSSAGTGRPSSYNSPLHF
>TRBV7-2|NA|TRBJ2-3|TRBD2
TGTGCCAGCAGCTTAGGTAGGGCGGGGGGGCCAGATACGCAGTATTTT
CASSLGRAGGPDTQYF
>TRBV28|few|TRBJ1-5|NA
TGTGCCAGCAGTCCCGCCAGGGGATATAGCAATCAGCCCCAGCATTTT
CASSPARGYSNQPQHF
>TRBV7-2|NA|TRBJ2-1|TRBD2
TGTGCCAGCAGCTTAACAGCGGGGGGGTACAATGAGCAGTTCTTC
CASSLTAGGYNEQFF
>TRBV7-3|NA|TRBJ2-2|NA
TGTGCCAGCAGCTCGAGGTCCGGCACCGGGGAGCTGTTTTTT
CASSSRSGTGELFF
>TRBV18|few|TRBJ1-1|NA
TGTGCCAGCTCACCACCGGTCAGGGGGAACACTGAAGCTTTCTTT
CASSPPVRGNTEAFF
>TRBV11-2|NA|TRBJ2-7|TRBD1
TGTGCCAGCAGCTTTGGGACAGGGAGGAACTACGAGCAGTACTTC
CASSFGTGRNYEQYF
>TRBV20-1|few|TRBJ1-1|NA
TGCAGTGCCCTTGGCGGGACTGAAGCTTTCTTT
CSALGGTEAFF
>TRBV14|NA|TRBJ1-2|NA
TGTGCCAGCAGCCAAGATTATAACCCGCCGGGGGATGGCTACACCTTC
CASSQDYNPPGDGYTF
>TRBV2|NA|TRBJ2-3|TRBD2
TGTGCCAGCGCGGTGGGGGGGGTAACAGATACGCAGTATTTT
CASAVGGVTDTQYF